This is a list of T cell receptor beta chains from one sample in a study of radiotherapy plus CTLA-4 blockade in lung cancer. Assay used: immunoSEQ multiplex PCR; TCRdb lists only in-frame clones, some missing. Seen here are 11,000 to 15,000 clones, approximately 70% observed once, and the top ten hold roughly 46%. The material sequenced was peripheral blood, taken from a patient treated with radiotherapy plus ipilimumab. The receptor source for this set is a human donor with non-small cell lung cancer whose response to radiotherapy plus ipilimumab could not be evaluated. Each CDR3 is given with its conserved first and last residue. The order of the fields is V gene, clone size, J gene, D gene, CDR3 protein, CDR3 DNA. D genes are given only for firm matches. Clone size, where shown, is once, few, many, or a class for clones that have expanded.

V gene: TRBV11-2
clone size: -
J gene: TRBJ1-6
D gene: TRBD1
CDR3 protein: CASSFQGGNNSPLHF
CDR3 DNA: TGTGCCAGCAGCTTTCAGGGGGGAAATAATTCACCCCTCCACTTT

V gene: TRBV5-1
clone size: -
J gene: TRBJ1-2
D gene: -
CDR3 protein: CASSLSQGNYYGYTF
CDR3 DNA: TGCGCCAGCAGCTTGAGTCAGGGTAACTACTATGGCTACACCTTC

V gene: TRBV5-1
clone size: -
J gene: TRBJ2-3
D gene: TRBD2
CDR3 protein: CASSWGGTDTQYF
CDR3 DNA: TGCGCCAGCAGCTGGGGGGGGACAGATACGCAGTATTTT

V gene: TRBV19
clone size: -
J gene: TRBJ2-3
D gene: TRBD1
CDR3 protein: CASGQGVRTDTQYF
CDR3 DNA: TGTGCCAGTGGACAGGGGGTCCGCACAGATACGCAGTATTTT

V gene: TRBV7-9
clone size: -
J gene: TRBJ1-1
D gene: TRBD1
CDR3 protein: CASSLGTGGGTEAFF
CDR3 DNA: TGTGCCAGCAGCCTTGGGACAGGGGGGGGTACTGAAGCTTTCTTT

V gene: TRBV6-4
clone size: once
J gene: TRBJ1-6
D gene: -
CDR3 protein: CASSANPEVNSPLHF
CDR3 DNA: TGTGCCAGCAGTGCCAACCCCGAGGTGAATTCACCCCTCCACTTT

V gene: TRBV7-2
clone size: -
J gene: TRBJ2-6
D gene: TRBD2
CDR3 protein: CASSKTSSGGGLGANVLTF
CDR3 DNA: TGTGCCAGCAGCAAAACGTCTAGCGGGGGCGGCTTGGGGGCCAACGTCCTGACTTTC

V gene: TRBV19
clone size: -
J gene: TRBJ1-1
D gene: TRBD1
CDR3 protein: CASSIVGTANTEAFF
CDR3 DNA: TGTGCCAGTAGTATAGTAGGGACAGCGAACACTGAAGCTTTCTTT

V gene: TRBV23-1
clone size: -
J gene: TRBJ2-2
D gene: TRBD2
CDR3 protein: CASSPMTSGVMNTGELFF
CDR3 DNA: TGCGCCAGCAGCCCTATGACTAGCGGGGTCATGAACACCGGGGAGCTGTTTTTT

V gene: TRBV11-3
clone size: -
J gene: TRBJ2-3
D gene: -
CDR3 protein: CASSRGGPADTQYF
CDR3 DNA: TGTGCCAGCAGCCGCGGGGGCCCGGCAGATACGCAGTATTTT

V gene: TRBV5-1
clone size: few
J gene: TRBJ1-2
D gene: -
CDR3 protein: CASSRDTNYGYTF
CDR3 DNA: TGCGCCAGCAGCCGGGACACTAACTATGGCTACACCTTC

V gene: TRBV2
clone size: once
J gene: TRBJ1-2
D gene: TRBD1
CDR3 protein: CASNRDRPNYGYTF
CDR3 DNA: TGTGCCAGCAATCGGGACAGGCCTAACTATGGCTACACCTTC

V gene: TRBV27
clone size: few
J gene: TRBJ2-7
D gene: -
CDR3 protein: CASSLGGKGEQYF
CDR3 DNA: TGTGCCAGCAGTTTAGGGGGCAAGGGCGAGCAGTACTTC

V gene: TRBV4-2
clone size: -
J gene: TRBJ1-1
D gene: -
CDR3 protein: CASSQAGNTEAFF
CDR3 DNA: TGTGCCAGCAGCCAGGCTGGGAACACTGAAGCTTTCTTT

V gene: TRBV6-6
clone size: -
J gene: TRBJ2-3
D gene: -
CDR3 protein: CASIPPNTDTQYF
CDR3 DNA: TGTGCCAGCATCCCACCTAATACAGATACGCAGTATTTT

V gene: TRBV5-6
clone size: -
J gene: TRBJ2-5
D gene: -
CDR3 protein: CASSLSGLGTQYF
CDR3 DNA: TGTGCCAGCAGCTTGTCAGGTCTTGGGACCCAGTACTTC

V gene: TRBV10-2
clone size: -
J gene: TRBJ1-1
D gene: -
CDR3 protein: CASQSPRALNTEAFF
CDR3 DNA: TGCGCCAGCCAGTCGCCCAGGGCGTTGAACACTGAAGCTTTCTTT

V gene: TRBV25-1
clone size: -
J gene: TRBJ1-4
D gene: -
CDR3 protein: CASSLGDEKLFF
CDR3 DNA: TGTGCCAGCAGTCTTGGAGATGAAAAACTGTTTTTT

V gene: TRBV2
clone size: -
J gene: TRBJ1-6
D gene: TRBD1
CDR3 protein: CASKTGTNSPLHF
CDR3 DNA: TGTGCCAGCAAGACAGGGACCAATTCACCCCTCCACTTT

V gene: TRBV4-2
clone size: -
J gene: TRBJ2-5
D gene: TRBD1
CDR3 protein: CASSHARGTGEETQYF
CDR3 DNA: TGTGCCAGCAGCCACGCTAGGGGGACAGGGGAAGAGACCCAGTACTTC

V gene: TRBV4-1
clone size: -
J gene: TRBJ2-7
D gene: TRBD1
CDR3 protein: CASSQAPRTGGAYEQYF
CDR3 DNA: TGCGCCAGCAGCCAAGCGCCTCGGACAGGGGGGGCCTACGAGCAGTACTTC

V gene: TRBV30
clone size: -
J gene: TRBJ1-2
D gene: -
CDR3 protein: CAWRPPGGGYTF
CDR3 DNA: TGTGCCTGGAGGCCCCCCGGAGGAGGCTACACCTTC

V gene: TRBV10-3
clone size: -
J gene: TRBJ1-5
D gene: TRBD1
CDR3 protein: CAIGTGDLNQPQHF
CDR3 DNA: TGTGCCATCGGGACAGGGGACCTAAATCAGCCCCAGCATTTT

V gene: TRBV2
clone size: -
J gene: TRBJ1-4
D gene: -
CDR3 protein: CASSVTTGVEKLFF
CDR3 DNA: TGTGCCAGCAGTGTCACCACGGGAGTTGAAAAACTGTTTTTT

V gene: TRBV7-9
clone size: -
J gene: TRBJ2-1
D gene: -
CDR3 protein: CASSLVVDFRQFF
CDR3 DNA: TGTGCCAGCAGCTTAGTAGTAGACTTCCGGCAGTTCTTC

V gene: TRBV7-9
clone size: once
J gene: TRBJ1-2
D gene: TRBD1
CDR3 protein: CASSLGQPYGYTF
CDR3 DNA: TGTGCCAGCAGCTTGGGACAGCCCTATGGCTACACCTTC

V gene: TRBV4-2
clone size: -
J gene: TRBJ1-2
D gene: TRBD1
CDR3 protein: CASSPGGGGGYGYTF
CDR3 DNA: TGTGCCAGCAGCCCCGGAGGAGGGGGCGGGTATGGCTACACCTTC

V gene: TRBV6-1
clone size: -
J gene: TRBJ2-3
D gene: TRBD2
CDR3 protein: CASLPRGGRDTQYF
CDR3 DNA: TGTGCCAGCCTCCCGCGGGGGGGCAGAGATACGCAGTATTTT

V gene: TRBV6-4
clone size: -
J gene: TRBJ1-3
D gene: -
CDR3 protein: CASSDRESGNTIYF
CDR3 DNA: TGTGCCAGCAGTGACAGGGAGTCTGGAAACACCATATATTTT